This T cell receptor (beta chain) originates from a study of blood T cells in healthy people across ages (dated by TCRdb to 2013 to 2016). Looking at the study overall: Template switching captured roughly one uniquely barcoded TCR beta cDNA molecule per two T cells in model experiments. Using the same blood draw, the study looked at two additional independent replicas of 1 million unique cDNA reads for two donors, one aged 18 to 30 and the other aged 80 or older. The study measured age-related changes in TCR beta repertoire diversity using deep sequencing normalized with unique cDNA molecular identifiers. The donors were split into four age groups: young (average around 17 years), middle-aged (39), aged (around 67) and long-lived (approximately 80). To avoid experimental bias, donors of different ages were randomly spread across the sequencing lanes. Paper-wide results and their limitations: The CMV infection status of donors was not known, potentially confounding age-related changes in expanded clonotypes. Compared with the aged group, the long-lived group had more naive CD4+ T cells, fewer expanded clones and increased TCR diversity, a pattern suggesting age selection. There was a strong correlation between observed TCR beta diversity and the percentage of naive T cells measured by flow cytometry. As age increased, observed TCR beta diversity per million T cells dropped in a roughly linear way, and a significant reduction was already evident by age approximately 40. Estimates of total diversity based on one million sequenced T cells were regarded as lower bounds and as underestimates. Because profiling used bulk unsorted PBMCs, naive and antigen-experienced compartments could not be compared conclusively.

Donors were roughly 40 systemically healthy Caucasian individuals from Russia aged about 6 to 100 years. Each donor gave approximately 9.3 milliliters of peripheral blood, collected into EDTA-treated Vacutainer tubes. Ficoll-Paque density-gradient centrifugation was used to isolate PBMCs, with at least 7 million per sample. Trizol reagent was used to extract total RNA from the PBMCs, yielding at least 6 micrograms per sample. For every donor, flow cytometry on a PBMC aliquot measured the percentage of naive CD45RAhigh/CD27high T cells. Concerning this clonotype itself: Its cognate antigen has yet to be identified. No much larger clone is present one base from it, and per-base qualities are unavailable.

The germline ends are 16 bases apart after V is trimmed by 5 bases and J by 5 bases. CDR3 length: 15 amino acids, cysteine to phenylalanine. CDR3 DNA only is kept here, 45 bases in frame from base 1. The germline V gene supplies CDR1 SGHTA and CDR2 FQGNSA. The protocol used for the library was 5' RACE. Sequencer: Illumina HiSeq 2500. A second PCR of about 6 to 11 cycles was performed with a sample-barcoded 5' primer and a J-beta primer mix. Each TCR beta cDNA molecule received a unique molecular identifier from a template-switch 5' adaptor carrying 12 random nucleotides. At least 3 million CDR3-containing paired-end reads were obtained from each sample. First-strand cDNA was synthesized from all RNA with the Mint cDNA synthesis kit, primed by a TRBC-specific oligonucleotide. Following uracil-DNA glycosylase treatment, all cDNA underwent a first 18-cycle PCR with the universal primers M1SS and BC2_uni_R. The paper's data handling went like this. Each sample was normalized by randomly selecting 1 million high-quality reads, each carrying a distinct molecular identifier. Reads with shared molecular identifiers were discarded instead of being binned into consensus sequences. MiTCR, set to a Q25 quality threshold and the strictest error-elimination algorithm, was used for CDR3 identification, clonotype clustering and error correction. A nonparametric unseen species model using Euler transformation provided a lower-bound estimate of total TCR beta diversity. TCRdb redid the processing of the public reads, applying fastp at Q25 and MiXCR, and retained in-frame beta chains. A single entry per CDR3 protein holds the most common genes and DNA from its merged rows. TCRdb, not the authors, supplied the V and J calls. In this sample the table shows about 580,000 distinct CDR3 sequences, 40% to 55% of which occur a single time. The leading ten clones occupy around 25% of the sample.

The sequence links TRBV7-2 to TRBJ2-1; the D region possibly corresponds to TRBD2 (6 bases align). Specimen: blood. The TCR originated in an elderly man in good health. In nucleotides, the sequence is TGTGCCAGCAGCCTGGGGCGGGGAATAGACAATGAGCAGTTCTTC. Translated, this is CASSLGRGIDNEQFF.